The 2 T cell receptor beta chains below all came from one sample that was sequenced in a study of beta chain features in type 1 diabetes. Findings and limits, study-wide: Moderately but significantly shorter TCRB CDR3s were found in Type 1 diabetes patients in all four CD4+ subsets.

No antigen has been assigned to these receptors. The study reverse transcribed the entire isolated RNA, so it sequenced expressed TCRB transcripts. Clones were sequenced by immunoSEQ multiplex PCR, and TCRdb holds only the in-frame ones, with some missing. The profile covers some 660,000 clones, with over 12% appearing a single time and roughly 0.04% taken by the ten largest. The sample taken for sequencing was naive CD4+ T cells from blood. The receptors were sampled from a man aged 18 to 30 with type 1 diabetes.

CDR3 loop: CASSEALQRPARYF. The CDR3 nucleotides read TGTGCCAGCAGTGAAGCACTTCAACGTCCGGCTCGGTACTTC. This chain joins TRBV2 and TRBJ2-7; the D is unclear. Germline V gives CDR1 SNHLY, CDR2 FYNNEI. V was shortened by 0 bases and J by 12 bases, with 18 bases between the two germline ends. This CDR3 has 14 residues.

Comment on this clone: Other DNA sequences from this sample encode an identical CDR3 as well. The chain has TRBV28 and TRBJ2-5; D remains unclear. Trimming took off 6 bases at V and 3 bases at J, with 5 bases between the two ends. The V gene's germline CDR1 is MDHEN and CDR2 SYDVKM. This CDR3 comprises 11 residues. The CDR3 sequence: CASSLEETQYF. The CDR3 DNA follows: TGTGCCAGCAGCCTTGAAGAGACCCAGTACTTC.